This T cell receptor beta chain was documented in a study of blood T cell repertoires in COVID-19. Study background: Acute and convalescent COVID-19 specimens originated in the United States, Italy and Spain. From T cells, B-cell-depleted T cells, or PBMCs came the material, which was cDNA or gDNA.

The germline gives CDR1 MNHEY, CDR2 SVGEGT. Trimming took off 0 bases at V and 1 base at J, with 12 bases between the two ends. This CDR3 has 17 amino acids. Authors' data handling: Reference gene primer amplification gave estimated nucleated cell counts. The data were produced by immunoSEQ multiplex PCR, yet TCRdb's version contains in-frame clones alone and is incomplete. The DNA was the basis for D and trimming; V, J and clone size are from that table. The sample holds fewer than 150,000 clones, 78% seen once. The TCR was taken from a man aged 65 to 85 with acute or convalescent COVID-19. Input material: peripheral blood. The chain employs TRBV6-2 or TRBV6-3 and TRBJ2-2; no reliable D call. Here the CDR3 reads CASSYSRLTLNTGELFF. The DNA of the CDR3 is TGTGCCAGCAGTTACTCGAGACTGACTTTGAACACCGGGGAGCTGTTTTTT.